One T cell receptor (beta chain) is described in this entry. Its specificity is not known. The CDR3 loop spans 13 amino acids. The germline gives CDR1 SGHTA, CDR2 FQGTGA. The data stem from a study of monozygotic twins with inflammatory bowel disease. Study outcomes and limitations: Inverse Simpson values showed less TCRbeta diversity in IBD patients than in their healthy co-twins. Variability may have been added to patient repertoires by differing immunosuppressive treatments.

For each CDR3 protein, TCRdb gives one entry from its re-call of the 5' RACE reads, without DNA. The sample holds approximately 100,000 distinct CDR3 sequences. Sequenced input: blood. This TCR was sampled from a human donor with ulcerative colitis or Crohn's disease, or a healthy co-twin of an affected twin (not recorded which). The gene calls are TRBV7-3 and TRBJ1-1; the TRBD1 assignment by TCRdb is unverifiable without DNA. The CDR3 sequence: CASRPGGGTEAFF. The full variable domain, in which reference TRBV7-3 and TRBJ1-1 provide the parts outside the CDR3, is GAGVSQTPSNKVTEKGKYVELRCDPISGHTALYWYRQSLGQGPEFLIYFQGTGAADDSGLPNDRFFAVRPEGSVSTLKIQRTERGDSAVYLCASRPGGGTEAFFGQGTRLTVV.